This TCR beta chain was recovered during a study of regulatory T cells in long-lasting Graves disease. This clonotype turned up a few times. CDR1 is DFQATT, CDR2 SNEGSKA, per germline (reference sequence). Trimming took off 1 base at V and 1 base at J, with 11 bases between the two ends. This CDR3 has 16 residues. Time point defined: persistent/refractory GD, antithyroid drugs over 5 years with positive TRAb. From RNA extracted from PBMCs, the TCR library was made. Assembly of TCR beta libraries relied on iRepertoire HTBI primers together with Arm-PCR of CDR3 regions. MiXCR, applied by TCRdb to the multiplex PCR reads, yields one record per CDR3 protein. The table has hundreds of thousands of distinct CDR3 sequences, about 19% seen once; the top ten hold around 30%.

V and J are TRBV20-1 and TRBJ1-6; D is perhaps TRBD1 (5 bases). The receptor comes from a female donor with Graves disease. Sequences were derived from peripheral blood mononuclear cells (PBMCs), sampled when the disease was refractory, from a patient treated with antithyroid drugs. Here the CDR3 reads CSARVGRVSYNSPLHF. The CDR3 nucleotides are TGCAGTGCTAGAGTAGGCAGGGTATCCTATAATTCACCCCTCCACTTT.